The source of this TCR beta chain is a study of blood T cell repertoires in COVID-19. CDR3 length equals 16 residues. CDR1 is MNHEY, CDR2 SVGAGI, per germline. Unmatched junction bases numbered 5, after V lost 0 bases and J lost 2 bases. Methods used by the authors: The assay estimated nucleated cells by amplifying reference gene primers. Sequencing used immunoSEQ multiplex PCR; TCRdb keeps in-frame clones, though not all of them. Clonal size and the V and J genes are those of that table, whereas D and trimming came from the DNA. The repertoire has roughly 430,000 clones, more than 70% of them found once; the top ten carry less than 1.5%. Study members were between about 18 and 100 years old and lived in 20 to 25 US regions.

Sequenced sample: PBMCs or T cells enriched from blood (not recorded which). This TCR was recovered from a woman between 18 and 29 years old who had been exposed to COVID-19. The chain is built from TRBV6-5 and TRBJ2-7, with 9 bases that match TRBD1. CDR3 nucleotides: TGTGCCAGCAGTTACTCGAGGGACAGGGCCCCCTACGAGCAGTACTTC. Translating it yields CASSYSRDRAPYEQYF.